This T cell receptor beta chain was sequenced for a study of T cell repertoires in cytomegalovirus infection. Overall study: Both a matching HLA type and CMV infection were indicated by public TCR beta signatures. Whole-study findings and limits: Public TCR beta family frequency separated CMV-and-HLA carriers, including in an independent cohort. In two of eight donors, the top clonotype was HLA-C-restricted CMV-specific.

MiXCR was run by TCRdb on the reads, yielding one entry per CDR3 protein. The sample includes fewer than 200,000 distinct CDR3 sequences, 14% of them seen just once. The CDR3 is 16 residues long. V was trimmed by 2 bases and J by 7 bases, leaving 17 bases between them. Looked up from germline, CDR1 is MDHEN and CDR2 is SYDVKM. Comments on this clonotype: What it binds is unknown.

V gene TRBV28 combines with J gene TRBJ1-4, with D possibly TRBD1 on 6 matching bases. The source material was PBMCs. The clonotype originates from a human donor in good health (CMV status not recorded). Some clones in this sample may be carry-over from other donors' samples. The CDR3: CASSLPVSGVFEKLFF. CDR3 in DNA: TGTGCCAGCAGTTTACCGGTTTCAGGGGTTTTTGAAAAACTGTTTTTT.